This entry lists 13 T cell receptor beta chains sequenced from one sample in a study of blood T cell repertoires in COVID-19. The assay was immunoSEQ multiplex PCR, and TCRdb's table has in-frame clones only and misses some. The sample lists roughly 100,000 clones; 80% to 90% were seen once. The sequenced material came from peripheral blood. The receptor set was obtained from a woman older than 75 with active COVID-19.

This chain uses TRBV29-1 with TRBJ2-2, with a weak D call TRBD1 (6 bases). The V gene lost 6 bases and the J gene lost 7 bases, with 15 bases spanning the gap. Germline CDR1 reads SQVTM; CDR2 reads ANQGSEA. The CDR3 contains 13 residues. CDR3 sequence reads: CSVPTGFNGELFF. In DNA, the CDR3 is TGCAGCGTCCCTACAGGGTTTAACGGGGAGCTGTTTTTT.

The chain uses TRBV6-5 and TRBJ2-2; TRBD2 agrees at 8 bases. The CDR3 length is 15 residues. From germline, CDR1 is MNHEY and CDR2 SVGAGI. The V segment lost 2 bases and the J segment 6 bases; nucleotides outside the gene matches: 5. The CDR3 coding sequence is TGTGCCAGCAGTTACCACGGGAGGGCCCCCGGGGAGCTGTTTTTT. It yields the protein CASSYHGRAPGELFF.

CDR3 DNA: TGTGCCAGCTCACCCCGGACAGGGGATATCGAGCAGTACTTC. It is translated as CASSPRTGDIEQYF. The chain recombines TRBV18 with TRBJ2-7, with 9 bases identical to TRBD1. This CDR3 comprises 14 residues. V gave up 3 bases and J gave up 6 bases; unmatched junction bases: 6. The germline V gene encodes CDR1 KGHSH and CDR2 LQKENI.

The chain uses TRBV5-1 and TRBJ2-5; 9 nucleotides match TRBD1. The J segment lost 7 bases and the V segment lost 4 bases, leaving 14 bases of the junction unmatched. Germline loops: CDR1 SGHRS, CDR2 YFSETQ. The CDR3 sequence is 16 residues long. In nucleotides, the CDR3 is TGCGCCAGCAGCCCGGCGGGACAGGGTCCTTCGGGGACCCAGTACTTC. Translation: CASSPAGQGPSGTQYF.

The rearrangement uses TRBV10-2 and TRBJ2-1; the D gene is possibly TRBD1 (6 bases). Germline CDR1 WSHSY, CDR2 SAAADI. The V gene lost 2 bases and the J gene lost 12 bases, with 8 bases spanning the gap. This CDR3 has 11 amino acids. CDR3 residues: CASSELGGQFF. For the CDR3, the DNA is TGCGCCAGCAGTGAGCTAGGGGGGCAGTTCTTC.

This clone occurred a few times. This sequence joins TRBV6-5 and TRBJ2-7, with D perhaps matching TRBD2 (5 bases). Germline CDR1 reads MNHEY; CDR2 reads SVGAGI. Between the trimmed V and J ends, which lost 0 bases and 8 bases, there was a span of 20 bases. The CDR3 consists of 16 residues. CDR3 sequence (DNA): TGTGCCAGCAGTTACTCGAACCCTAGCTACCCTACGCAGCAGTACTTC. Translated: CASSYSNPSYPTQQYF.

This clone has just one count. This chain uses TRBV7-2 with TRBJ1-2, with TRBD1 as a possible D gene (6 bases). The CDR3 runs 15 residues. Deletions cut 2 bases from V and 7 bases from J, with 17 bases between. CDR1 and CDR2 (germline): SGHTA, FQGNSA. The CDR3 DNA reads TGTGCCAGCAGCTTATCGATCCAGGGGCATCGTGGCTACACCTTC. Its protein product is CASSLSIQGHRGYTF.

V and J are TRBV27 and TRBJ2-7, with 11 bases lining up with TRBD2. The CDR3 has 15 amino acids. V was pared by 5 bases and J by 7 bases, with 10 bases of the junction left unmatched. From germline, CDR1 is MNHEY and CDR2 SMNVEV (reference sequence). The CDR3 protein is CASSAIAGGPREQYF. Written as DNA, the CDR3 is TGTGCCAGCAGTGCCATAGCGGGAGGGCCCCGGGAGCAGTACTTC.

The V and J genes are TRBV27 and TRBJ2-1, with D perhaps matching TRBD1 (5 bases). V gave up 6 bases and J gave up 10 bases, with 19 bases separating them. The CDR3 contains 14 residues. From germline, CDR1 is MNHEY and CDR2 SMNVEV (reference sequence). Here the CDR3 reads CASRFQPRVYEQFF. The CDR3 DNA reads as TGTGCCAGCAGATTTCAACCCAGGGTTTACGAGCAGTTCTTC.

The chain combines TRBV7-8 with TRBJ2-7; 8 bases match TRBD2. CDR1 is SGHVS and CDR2 is FQNEAQ in the germline V gene. Trimming cost V 4 bases and J 5 bases; bases outside gene matches: 19. The CDR3 runs to 18 residues. For the CDR3, the DNA is TGTGCCAGCAGCTCTGGGGGGGCAAGCGGGAGAGCGGGAGACGAGCAGTACTTC. Protein product: CASSSGGASGRAGDEQYF.

This clone has more than one count but fewer than ten. The gene calls are TRBV2 and TRBJ2-1, with TRBD2 identical over 10 bases. The CDR3 covers 15 residues. The ends lost 3 bases at V and 9 bases at J; junction bases unmatched: 8. The germline V gene has CDR1 SNHLY and CDR2 FYNNEI. The CDR3, as DNA: TGTGCCAGCAGTGACTCTAGCGGGAGATGGAGTGAGCAGTTCTTC. Translated: CASSDSSGRWSEQFF.

The gene calls are TRBV7-9 and TRBJ2-2; D is possibly TRBD2 (5 bases). The CDR3 runs 15 residues. V dropped 5 bases and J dropped 4 bases, with 14 bases sitting between them. Germline-derived CDR1 and CDR2 are SEHNR and FQNEAQ (reference sequence). The CDR3 here is CASSQPGFATGELFF. The CDR3 nucleotides read TGTGCCAGCAGCCAACCGGGATTTGCCACCGGGGAGCTGTTTTTT.

As to this clone: The sample contains more than one DNA sequence encoding this CDR3. The V and J genes are TRBV27 and TRBJ2-7; D is ambiguous. Between the trimmed V and J ends, which lost 2 bases and 2 bases, there was a span of 10 bases. The CDR3 is 14 residues long. Germline V gene data show CDR1 as MNHEY and CDR2 as SMNVEV (reference sequence). CDR3 nucleotides: TGTGCCAGCAGTTTAGGGCAGACCCCCTACGAGCAGTACTTC. This codes for CASSLGQTPYEQYF.